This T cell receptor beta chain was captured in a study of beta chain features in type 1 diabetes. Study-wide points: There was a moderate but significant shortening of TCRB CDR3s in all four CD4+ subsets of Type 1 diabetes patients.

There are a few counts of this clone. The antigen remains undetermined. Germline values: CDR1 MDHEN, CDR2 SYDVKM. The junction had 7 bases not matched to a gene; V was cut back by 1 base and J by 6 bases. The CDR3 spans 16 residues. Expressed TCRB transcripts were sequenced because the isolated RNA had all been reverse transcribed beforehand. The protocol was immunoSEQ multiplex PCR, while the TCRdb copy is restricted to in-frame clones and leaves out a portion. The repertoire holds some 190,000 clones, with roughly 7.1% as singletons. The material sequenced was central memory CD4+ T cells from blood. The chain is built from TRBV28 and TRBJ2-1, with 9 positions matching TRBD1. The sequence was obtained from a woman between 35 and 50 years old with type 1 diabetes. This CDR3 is CASSLFRTGAANEQFF. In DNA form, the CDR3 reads TGTGCCAGCAGTTTATTTCGGACAGGGGCAGCCAATGAGCAGTTCTTC.